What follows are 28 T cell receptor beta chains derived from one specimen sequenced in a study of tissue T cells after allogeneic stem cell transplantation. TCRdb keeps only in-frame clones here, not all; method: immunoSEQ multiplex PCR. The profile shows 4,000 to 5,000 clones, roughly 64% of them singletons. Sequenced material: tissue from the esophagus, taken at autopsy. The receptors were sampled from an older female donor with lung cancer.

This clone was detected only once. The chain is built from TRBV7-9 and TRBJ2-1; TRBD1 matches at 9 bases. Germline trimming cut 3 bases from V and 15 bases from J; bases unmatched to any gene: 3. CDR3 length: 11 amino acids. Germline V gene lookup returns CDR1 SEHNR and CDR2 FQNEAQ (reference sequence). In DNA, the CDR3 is TGTGCCAGCAGCTTTGGGACAGGGTTGTTCTTC. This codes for CASSFGTGLFF.

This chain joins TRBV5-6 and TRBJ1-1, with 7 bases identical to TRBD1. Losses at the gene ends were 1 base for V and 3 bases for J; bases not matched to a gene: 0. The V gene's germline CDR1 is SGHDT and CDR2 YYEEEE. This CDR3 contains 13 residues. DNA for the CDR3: TGTGCCAGCAGCTTGCAGGGGGACACTGAAGCTTTCTTT. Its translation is CASSLQGDTEAFF.

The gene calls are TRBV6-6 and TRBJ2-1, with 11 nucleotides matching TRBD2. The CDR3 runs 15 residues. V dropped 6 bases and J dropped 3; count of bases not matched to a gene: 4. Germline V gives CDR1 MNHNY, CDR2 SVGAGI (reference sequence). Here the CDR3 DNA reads TGTGCCAGCAGCCCTGGGACTAGCGGCTACAATGAGCAGTTCTTC. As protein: CASSPGTSGYNEQFF.

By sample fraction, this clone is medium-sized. The CDR3 nucleotides read TGTGCCTGGAGTAAGGTTCAGGGAAACACCGGGGAGCTGTTTTTT. Encoded protein: CAWSKVQGNTGELFF. This chain links TRBV30 with TRBJ2-2, with D perhaps matching TRBD1 (5 bases). CDR1 and CDR2 (germline): GTSNPN, SVGIG (reference sequence). The CDR3 sequence is 15 residues long. Trimming took 2 bases from V and 2 from J, leaving 12 bases between them.

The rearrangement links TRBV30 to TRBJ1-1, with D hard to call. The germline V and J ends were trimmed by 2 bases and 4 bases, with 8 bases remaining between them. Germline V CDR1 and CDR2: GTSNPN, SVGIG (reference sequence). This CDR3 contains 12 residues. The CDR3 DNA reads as TGTGCCTGGAGTTTTGGGCCCACTGAAGCTTTCTTT. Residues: CAWSFGPTEAFF.

CDR3 sequence: CASRTSPGSYEQYF. CDR3 coding DNA: TGTGCCAGCAGAACTAGCCCCGGGTCCTACGAGCAGTACTTC. V and J are TRBV28 and TRBJ2-7, with a weak D call TRBD2 (6 bases). Per germline, CDR1 MDHEN and CDR2 SYDVKM. V was cut by 6 bases and J by 1 base, with 13 bases left in between. This CDR3 contains 14 residues.

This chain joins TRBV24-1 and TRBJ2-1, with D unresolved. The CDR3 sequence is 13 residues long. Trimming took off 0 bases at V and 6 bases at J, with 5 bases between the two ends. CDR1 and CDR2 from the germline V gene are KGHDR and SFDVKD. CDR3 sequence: CATSDLSTNEQFF. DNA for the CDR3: TGTGCCACCAGTGATTTGTCCACCAATGAGCAGTTCTTC.

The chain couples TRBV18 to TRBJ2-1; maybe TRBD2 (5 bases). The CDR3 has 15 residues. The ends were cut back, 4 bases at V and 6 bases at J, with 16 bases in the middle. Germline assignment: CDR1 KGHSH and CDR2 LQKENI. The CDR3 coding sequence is TGTGCCAGCTCACAAAGCGGTTCCCAGTCCAATGAGCAGTTCTTC. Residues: CASSQSGSQSNEQFF. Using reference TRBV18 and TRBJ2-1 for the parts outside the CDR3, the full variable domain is NAGVMQNPRHLVRRRGQEARLRCSPMKGHSHVYWYRQLPEEGLKFMVYLQKENIIDESGMPKERFSAEFPKEGPSILRIQQVVRGDSAAYFCASSQSGSQSNEQFFGPGTRLTVL.

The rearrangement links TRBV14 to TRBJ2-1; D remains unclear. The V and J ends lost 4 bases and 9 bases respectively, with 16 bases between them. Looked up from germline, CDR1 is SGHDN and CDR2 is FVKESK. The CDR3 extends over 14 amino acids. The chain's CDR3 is CASSPSSQLGEQFF. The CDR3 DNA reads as TGTGCCAGCAGCCCTTCTTCCCAGCTCGGTGAGCAGTTCTTC.

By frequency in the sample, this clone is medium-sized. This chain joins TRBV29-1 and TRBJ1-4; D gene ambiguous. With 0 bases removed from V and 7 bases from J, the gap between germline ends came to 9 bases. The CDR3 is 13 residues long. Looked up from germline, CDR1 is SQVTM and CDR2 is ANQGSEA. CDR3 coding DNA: TGCAGCGTTGAAGAAGGGAACGGTGAAAAACTGTTTTTT. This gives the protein CSVEEGNGEKLFF.

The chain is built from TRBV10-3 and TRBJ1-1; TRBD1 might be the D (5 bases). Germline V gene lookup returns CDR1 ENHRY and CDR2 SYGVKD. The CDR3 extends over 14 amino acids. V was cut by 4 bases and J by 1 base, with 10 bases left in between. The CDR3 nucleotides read TGTGCCATCAGTGGGGGGGGTCCGAACACTGAAGCTTTCTTT. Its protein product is CAISGGGPNTEAFF.

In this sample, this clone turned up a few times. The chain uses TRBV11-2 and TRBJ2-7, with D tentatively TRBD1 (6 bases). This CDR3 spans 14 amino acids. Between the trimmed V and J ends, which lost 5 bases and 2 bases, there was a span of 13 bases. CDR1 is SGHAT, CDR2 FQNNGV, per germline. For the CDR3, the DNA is TGTGCCAGCAGCCTCGGTAGGGGGACCTACGAGCAGTACTTC. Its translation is CASSLGRGTYEQYF.

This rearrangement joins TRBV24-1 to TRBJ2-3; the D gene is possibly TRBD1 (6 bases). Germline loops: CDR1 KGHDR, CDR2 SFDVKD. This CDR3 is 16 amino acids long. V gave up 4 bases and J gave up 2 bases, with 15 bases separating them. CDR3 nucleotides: TGTGCCACCAGTGACGCGACAGGAATGGCCACAGATACGCAGTATTTT. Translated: CATSDATGMATDTQYF.

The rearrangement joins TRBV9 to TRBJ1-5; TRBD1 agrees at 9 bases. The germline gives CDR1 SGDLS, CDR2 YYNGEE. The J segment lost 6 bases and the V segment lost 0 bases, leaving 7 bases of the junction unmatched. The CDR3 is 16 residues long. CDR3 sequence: CASSVVGTGCSQPQHF. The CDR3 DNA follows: TGTGCCAGCAGCGTAGTAGGGACAGGGTGCTCTCAGCCCCAGCATTTT.

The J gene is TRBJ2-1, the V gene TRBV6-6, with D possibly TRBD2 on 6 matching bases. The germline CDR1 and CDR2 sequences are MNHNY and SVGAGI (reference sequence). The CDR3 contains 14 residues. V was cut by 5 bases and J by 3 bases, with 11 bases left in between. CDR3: CASSRTILYNEQFF. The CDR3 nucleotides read TGTGCCAGCAGTCGGACTATACTCTACAATGAGCAGTTCTTC.

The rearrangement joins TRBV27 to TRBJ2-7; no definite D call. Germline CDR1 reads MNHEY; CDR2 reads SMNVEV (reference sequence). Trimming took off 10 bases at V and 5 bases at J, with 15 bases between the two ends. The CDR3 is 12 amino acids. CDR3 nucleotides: TGTGCCACGCGACCCGCACCCCACGAGCAGTACTTC. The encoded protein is CATRPAPHEQYF.

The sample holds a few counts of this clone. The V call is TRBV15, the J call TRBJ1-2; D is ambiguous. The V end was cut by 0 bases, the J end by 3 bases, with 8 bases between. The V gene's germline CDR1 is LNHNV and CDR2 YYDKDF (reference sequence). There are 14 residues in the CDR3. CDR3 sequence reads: CATSRDRRDYGYTF. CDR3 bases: TGTGCCACCAGCAGAGATAGGCGGGACTATGGCTACACCTTC.

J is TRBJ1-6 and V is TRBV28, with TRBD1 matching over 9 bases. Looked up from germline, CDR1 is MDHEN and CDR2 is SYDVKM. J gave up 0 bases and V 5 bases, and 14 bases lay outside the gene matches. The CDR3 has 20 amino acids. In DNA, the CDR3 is TGTGCCAGCAGTCAGGGACAGGGTAGGCTCGGTCGCTCCTATAATTCACCCCTCCACTTT. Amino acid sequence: CASSQGQGRLGRSYNSPLHF.

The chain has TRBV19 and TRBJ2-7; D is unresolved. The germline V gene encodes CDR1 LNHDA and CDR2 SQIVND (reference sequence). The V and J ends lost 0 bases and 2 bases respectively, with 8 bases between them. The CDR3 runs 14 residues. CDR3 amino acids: CASSIDGTPYEQYF. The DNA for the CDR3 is TGTGCCAGTAGTATAGATGGTACTCCCTACGAGCAGTACTTC.

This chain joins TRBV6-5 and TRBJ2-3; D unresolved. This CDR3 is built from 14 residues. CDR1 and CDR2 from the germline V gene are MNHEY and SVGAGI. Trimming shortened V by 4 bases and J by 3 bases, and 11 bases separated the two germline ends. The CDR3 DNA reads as TGTGCCAGCAGTTCAGCGTTGTGGACAGATACGCAGTATTTT. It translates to CASSSALWTDTQYF.

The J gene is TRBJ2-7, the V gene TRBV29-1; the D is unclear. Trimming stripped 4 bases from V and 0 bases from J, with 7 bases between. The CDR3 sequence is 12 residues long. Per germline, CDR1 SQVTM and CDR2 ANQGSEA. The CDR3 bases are TGCAGCGTTGGGCCCAGCTCCTACGAGCAGTACTTC. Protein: CSVGPSSYEQYF.

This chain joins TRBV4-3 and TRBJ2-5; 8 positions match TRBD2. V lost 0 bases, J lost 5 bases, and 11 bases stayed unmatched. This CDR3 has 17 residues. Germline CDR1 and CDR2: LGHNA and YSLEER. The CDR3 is CASSQESVGLASETQYF. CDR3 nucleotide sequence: TGCGCCAGCAGCCAAGAGAGTGTAGGACTAGCTTCCGAGACCCAGTACTTC.

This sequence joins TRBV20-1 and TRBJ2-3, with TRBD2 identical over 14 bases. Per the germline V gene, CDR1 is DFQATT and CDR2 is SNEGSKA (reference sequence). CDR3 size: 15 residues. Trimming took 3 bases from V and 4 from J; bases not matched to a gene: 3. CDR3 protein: CSASRLAGGADTQYF. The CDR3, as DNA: TGCAGTGCTAGTCGACTAGCGGGGGGGGCAGATACGCAGTATTTT.

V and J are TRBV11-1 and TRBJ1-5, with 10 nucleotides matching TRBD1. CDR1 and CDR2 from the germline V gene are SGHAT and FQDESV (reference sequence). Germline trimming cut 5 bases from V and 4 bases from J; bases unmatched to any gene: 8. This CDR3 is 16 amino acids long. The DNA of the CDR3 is TGTGCCAGCAGCCCCGGGACAGGGGCCGTGAATCAGCCCCAGCATTTT. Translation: CASSPGTGAVNQPQHF.

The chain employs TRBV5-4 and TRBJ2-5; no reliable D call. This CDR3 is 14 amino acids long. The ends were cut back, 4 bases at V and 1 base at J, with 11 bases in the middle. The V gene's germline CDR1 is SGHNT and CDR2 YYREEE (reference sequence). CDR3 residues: CASSHDGSQETQYF. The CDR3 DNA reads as TGTGCCAGCAGCCACGACGGATCCCAAGAGACCCAGTACTTC.

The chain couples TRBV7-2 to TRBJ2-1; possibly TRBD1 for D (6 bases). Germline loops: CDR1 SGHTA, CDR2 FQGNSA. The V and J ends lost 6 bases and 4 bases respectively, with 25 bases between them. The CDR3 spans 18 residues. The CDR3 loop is CASSHSPTGGRGYNEQFF. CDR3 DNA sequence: TGTGCCAGCAGTCACTCACCGACCGGTGGAAGGGGGTACAATGAGCAGTTCTTC.

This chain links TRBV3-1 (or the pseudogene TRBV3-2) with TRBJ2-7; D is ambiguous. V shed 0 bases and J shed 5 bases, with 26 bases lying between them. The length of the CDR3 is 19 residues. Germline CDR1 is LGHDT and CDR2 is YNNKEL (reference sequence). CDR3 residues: CASSQDSRIWPSHFHEQYF. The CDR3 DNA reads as TGTGCCAGCAGCCAAGACTCGAGAATTTGGCCCTCCCACTTCCACGAGCAGTACTTC.

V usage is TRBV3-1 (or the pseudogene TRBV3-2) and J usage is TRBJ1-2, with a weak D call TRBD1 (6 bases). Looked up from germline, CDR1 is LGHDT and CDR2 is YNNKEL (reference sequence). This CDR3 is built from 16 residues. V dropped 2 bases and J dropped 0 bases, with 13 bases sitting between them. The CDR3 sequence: CASSQHDRRSNYGYTF. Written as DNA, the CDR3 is TGTGCCAGCAGCCAACACGACAGGCGGTCTAACTATGGCTACACCTTC.